This T cell receptor (beta chain) was profiled in a study of T cells in Graves' hyperthyroidism and ophthalmopathy. Study-level results: Most clonotypes expanded in the thyroid (above 0.001) were also present in blood.

Uncontrolled infection, other autoimmune disease, pregnancy and lactation each barred patients from inclusion. RNA transcripts provided the source from which TCR beta CDR3 regions were amplified. When the TCR CDR3 underwent first-round RT-PCR, the HTBI primer set was used. TCRdb re-derived calls from the multiplex PCR reads in MiXCR, one entry per CDR3 protein. Among 500,000 to 600,000 distinct CDR3 sequences listed, 40% to 55% were seen once. In this sample, this clonotype turned up many times. The target antigen is unknown. The sequence came from an adult woman with Graves' disease, either hyperthyroidism or ophthalmopathy (not recorded which). The source material was peripheral blood or thyroid tissue (not recorded which).

The CDR3 loop reads CAWKGTENTEAFF. The DNA of the CDR3 is TGTGCCTGGAAAGGGACGGAGAACACTGAAGCTTTCTTT. The chain is built from TRBV30 and TRBJ1-1; D is possibly TRBD1 (5 bases). The CDR3 has 13 amino acids. Germline loops: CDR1 GTSNPN, CDR2 SVGIG (reference sequence). Trimming shortened V by 4 bases and J by 1 base, and 10 bases separated the two germline ends.